This passage covers 20 T cell receptor beta chains from one sample sequenced in a study of blood T cell repertoires in COVID-19. This table comes from immunoSEQ multiplex PCR, and its TCRdb copy is limited to in-frame clones, with some not included. Altogether around 170,000 clones are present, less than 85% being singletons, with the ten largest covering over 9.5%. The sequenced sample was PBMCs or T cells enriched from blood (not recorded which). The receptors come from a man over 45 who had recovered from COVID-19.

The rearrangement joins TRBV4-1 to TRBJ1-4; D remains ambiguous. CDR1 and CDR2 (germline): MGHRA, YSYEKL. The V gene lost 2 bases and the J gene lost 3 bases, with 10 bases spanning the gap. This CDR3 has 15 amino acids. CDR3 bases: TGCGCCAGCAGCCAAAGGACGGACTCTAATGAAAAACTGTTTTTT. Residues: CASSQRTDSNEKLFF.

The rearrangement links TRBV18 to TRBJ1-4, with D perhaps TRBD1 (6 bases). The CDR3 totals 14 residues. Per germline, CDR1 KGHSH and CDR2 LQKENI. Trimming took off 5 bases at V and 3 bases at J, with 10 bases between the two ends. The CDR3 sequence: CASSGTPANEKLFF. The CDR3 nucleotides read TGTGCCAGCTCAGGGACACCCGCTAATGAAAAACTGTTTTTT.

The chain has TRBV4-2 and TRBJ2-7; 7 bases match TRBD2. Germline V lookup: CDR1 LGHNA, CDR2 YNFKEQ. J gave up 3 bases and V 0 bases, and 8 bases lay outside the gene matches. CDR3 length: 16 amino acids. CDR3 DNA: TGTGCCAGCAGCCAAGAGGAAGGCGGGGGACGCTACGAGCAGTACTTC. This codes for CASSQEEGGGRYEQYF.

The genes are TRBV7-3 and TRBJ2-1; D unresolved. The V and J ends lost 2 bases and 7 bases respectively, with 9 bases between them. The germline CDR1 and CDR2 sequences are SGHTA and FQGTGA. The CDR3 has 13 amino acids. CDR3 bases: TGTGCCAGCAGCTTAGGAGACGGAAATGAGCAGTTCTTC. This codes for CASSLGDGNEQFF.

This clone is a singleton in its sample. The CDR3 DNA is TGTGCCAGCAGTTTAACTCTCGGCACAGGGGGCTATGAGCAGTTCTTC. Translating it yields CASSLTLGTGGYEQFF. This rearrangement joins TRBV6-2 or TRBV6-3 to TRBJ2-1; 9 bases align to TRBD1. Germline trimming cut 4 bases from V and 8 bases from J; bases unmatched to any gene: 12. There are 16 residues in the CDR3. Germline V lookup: CDR1 MNHEY, CDR2 SVGEGT.

This clone occurred once. The chain carries TRBV21-1 and TRBJ1-4; the table assigns TRBD1, which was not confirmed against the DNA. TRBV21-1 is a known pseudogene. The CDR3 covers 16 residues. The CDR3 DNA reads TGTGCCAGCAACCCGGACAGGGGCGACGTGAGTGAAAAACTGTTTTTT. Amino acid sequence: CASNPDRGDVSEKLFF.

The V and J genes are TRBV9 and TRBJ2-7, with 7 bases matching TRBD1. Germline CDR1 is SGDLS and CDR2 is YYNGEE. V shed 4 bases, J shed 2 bases, and the junction held 6 bases outside the gene matches. CDR3 length: 14 residues. The CDR3 region is CASSFGTAAYEQYF. DNA of the CDR3: TGTGCCAGCAGCTTCGGGACAGCAGCCTACGAGCAGTACTTC.

The CDR3 DNA reads TGTGCCAGCAGCCCGATGACAGGGATGGGCACCGGGGAGCTGTTTTTT. Encoded protein: CASSPMTGMGTGELFF. This chain joins TRBV11-3 and TRBJ2-2, with TRBD1 identical over 7 bases. Per germline, CDR1 SGHNT and CDR2 YENEEA. The CDR3 extends over 16 amino acids. Trimming took 5 bases from V and 4 from J; bases not matched to a gene: 10.

The rearrangement uses TRBV18 and TRBJ1-6; no reliable D call. The CDR3 runs to 13 residues. Trimming took 3 bases from V and 8 from J, leaving 8 bases between them. Germline V lookup: CDR1 KGHSH, CDR2 LQKENI. The CDR3 region has the DNA TGTGCCAGCTCACCGTGGCGGGATTCACCCCTCCACTTT. Encoded protein: CASSPWRDSPLHF. Using reference TRBV18 and TRBJ1-6 for the parts outside the CDR3, the full variable domain is NAGVMQNPRHLVRRRGQEARLRCSPMKGHSHVYWYRQLPEEGLKFMVYLQKENIIDESGMPKERFSAEFPKEGPSILRIQQVVRGDSAAYFCASSPWRDSPLHFGNGTRLTVT.

This clone appeared once. V gene TRBV4-3 combines with J gene TRBJ1-6; 8 nucleotides align to TRBD1. Germline V CDR1 and CDR2: LGHNA, YSLEER. There are 17 residues in the CDR3. Losses at the gene ends were 0 bases for V and 5 bases for J; bases not matched to a gene: 6. For the CDR3, the DNA is TGCGCCAGCAGCCAAGATCGCCCAGGGGGCAATAATTCACCCCTCCACTTT. This codes for CASSQDRPGGNNSPLHF.

The chain is built from TRBV30 and TRBJ1-1; no reliable D call. Deletions cut 2 bases from V and 4 bases from J, with 14 bases between. The CDR3 loop spans 14 amino acids. Germline CDR1 GTSNPN, CDR2 SVGIG (reference sequence). Here the CDR3 reads CAWSPQRGGTEAFF. The CDR3 DNA is TGTGCCTGGAGTCCCCAAAGAGGTGGCACTGAAGCTTTCTTT.

V and J are TRBV6-6 and TRBJ2-2, with D possibly matching TRBD1 (5 bases). Germline loops: CDR1 MNHNY, CDR2 SVGAGI (reference sequence). The CDR3 has 14 amino acids. The germline V and J ends were trimmed by 7 bases and 3 bases, with 12 bases remaining between them. In DNA form, the CDR3 reads TGTGCCAGCACCAGGGCAGATCACACCGGGGAGCTGTTTTTT. Its protein is CASTRADHTGELFF.

This chain uses TRBV11-2 with TRBJ1-3, with 11 nucleotides matching TRBD1. CDR1 is SGHAT, CDR2 FQNNGV, per germline. V gave up 1 base and J gave up 6 bases; unmatched junction bases: 8. The CDR3 extends over 17 amino acids. The CDR3 region is CASSLGTGGSATNTIYF. CDR3 in DNA: TGTGCCAGCAGCTTAGGGACAGGGGGCTCGGCCACAAACACCATATATTTT.

This chain connects TRBV11-2 to TRBJ1-2, with D perhaps TRBD1 (6 bases). CDR1 SGHAT and CDR2 FQNNGV come from the germline V gene. The germline V and J ends were trimmed by 5 bases and 2 bases, with 12 bases remaining between them. This CDR3 has 14 amino acids. The CDR3 protein is CASSPGVPNYGYTF. The CDR3 bases are TGTGCCAGCAGCCCAGGGGTCCCAAACTATGGCTACACCTTC.

The chain has TRBV7-9 and TRBJ2-1; 7 bases are shared with TRBD1. After removal of 5 bases from V and 0 bases from J, the junction contained 4 bases not matched to a gene. The CDR3 has 15 amino acids. The germline V gene has CDR1 SEHNR and CDR2 FQNEAQ (reference sequence). In nucleotides, the CDR3 is TGTGCCAGCAGCGCACAGGGGAGCTCCTACAATGAGCAGTTCTTC. As protein: CASSAQGSSYNEQFF.

This clone was counted a few times. The chain uses TRBV7-2 and TRBJ1-1; 7 bases line up with TRBD1. The CDR3 has 15 residues. Trimming cost V 4 bases and J 2 bases; bases outside gene matches: 7. CDR1 and CDR2 (germline): SGHTA, FQGNSA. CDR3 loop: CASSSSGQINTEAFF. The CDR3 DNA reads as TGTGCCAGCAGCTCCTCGGGACAGATCAACACTGAAGCTTTCTTT.

This rearrangement joins TRBV28 to TRBJ1-1, with no clear D. Germline CDR1 MDHEN, CDR2 SYDVKM. This CDR3 spans 12 amino acids. V was trimmed by 1 base and J by 10 bases, leaving 10 bases between them. CDR3 nucleotide sequence: TGTGCCAGCAGTTTATCTTCATCGGGAGCTTTCTTT. This translates into CASSLSSSGAFF.

The gene calls are TRBV5-5 and TRBJ2-5, with 12 nucleotides matching TRBD2. The V and J ends lost 0 bases and 6 bases, in that order; junction bases with no gene match: 6. Germline V gives CDR1 SGHKS, CDR2 YYEKEE (reference sequence). This CDR3 spans 16 amino acids. The CDR3: CASSLASGGASQTQYF. CDR3 DNA sequence: TGTGCCAGCAGCTTGGCTAGCGGGGGGGCCAGCCAGACCCAGTACTTC.

This chain joins TRBV7-8 and TRBJ1-5; D is unclear. The CDR3 spans 12 residues. Per the germline V gene, CDR1 is SGHVS and CDR2 is FQNEAQ. V lost 2 bases and J 4 bases, leaving 3 bases between the germline ends. The CDR3, as DNA: TGTGCCAGCAGCTTAATAAATCAGCCCCAGCATTTT. Its translation is CASSLINQPQHF.

V is TRBV18 and J is TRBJ2-3; TRBD2 matches at 7 bases. This CDR3 comprises 17 residues. The junction had 13 bases not matched to a gene; V was cut back by 6 bases and J by 1 base. From germline, CDR1 is KGHSH and CDR2 LQKENI. This CDR3 is CASSRSGGGRGTDTQYF. The CDR3 region has the DNA TGTGCCAGCTCCCGTAGTGGGGGGGGACGCGGCACAGATACGCAGTATTTT.